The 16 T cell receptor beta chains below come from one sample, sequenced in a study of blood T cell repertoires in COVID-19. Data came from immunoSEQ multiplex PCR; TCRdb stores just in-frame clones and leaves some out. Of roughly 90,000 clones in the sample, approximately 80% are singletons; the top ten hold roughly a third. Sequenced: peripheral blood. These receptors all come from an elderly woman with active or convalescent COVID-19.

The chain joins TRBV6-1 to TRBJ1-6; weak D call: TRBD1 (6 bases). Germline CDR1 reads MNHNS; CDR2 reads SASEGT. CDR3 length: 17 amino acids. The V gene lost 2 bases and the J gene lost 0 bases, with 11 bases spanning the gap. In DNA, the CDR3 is TGTGCCAGCAGTGAACAGGCGGACAGCTCCTATAATTCACCCCTCCACTTT. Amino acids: CASSEQADSSYNSPLHF.

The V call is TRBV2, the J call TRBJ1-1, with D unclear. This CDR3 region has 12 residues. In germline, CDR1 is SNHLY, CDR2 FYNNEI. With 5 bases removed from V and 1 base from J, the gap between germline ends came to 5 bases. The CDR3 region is CASSLGNTEAFF. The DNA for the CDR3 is TGTGCCAGCAGTCTCGGGAACACTGAAGCTTTCTTT.

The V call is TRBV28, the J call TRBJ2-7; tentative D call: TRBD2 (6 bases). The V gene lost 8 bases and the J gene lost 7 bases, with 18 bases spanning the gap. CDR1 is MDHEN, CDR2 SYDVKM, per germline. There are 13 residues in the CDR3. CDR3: CASGGGPGWEQYF. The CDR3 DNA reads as TGTGCCAGCGGTGGAGGGCCCGGCTGGGAGCAGTACTTC.

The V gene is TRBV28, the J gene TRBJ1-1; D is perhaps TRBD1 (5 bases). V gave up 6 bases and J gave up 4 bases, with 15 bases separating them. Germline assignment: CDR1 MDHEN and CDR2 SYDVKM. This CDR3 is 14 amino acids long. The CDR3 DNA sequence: TGTGCCAGCAGCTCTCGACGACAGTCCACTGAAGCTTTCTTT. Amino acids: CASSSRRQSTEAFF.

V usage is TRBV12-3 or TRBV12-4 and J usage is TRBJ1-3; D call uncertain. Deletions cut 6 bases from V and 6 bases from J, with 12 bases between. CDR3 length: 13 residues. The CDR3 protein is CASSLGYANTIYF. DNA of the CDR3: TGTGCCAGCAGCCTCGGGTATGCAAACACCATATATTTT.

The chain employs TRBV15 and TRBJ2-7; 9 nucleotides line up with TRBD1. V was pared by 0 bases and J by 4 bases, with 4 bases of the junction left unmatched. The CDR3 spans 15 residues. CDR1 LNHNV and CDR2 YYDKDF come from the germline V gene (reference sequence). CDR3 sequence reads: CATSRDQGQGYEQYF. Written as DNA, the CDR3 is TGTGCCACCAGCAGAGATCAGGGACAGGGTTACGAGCAGTACTTC.

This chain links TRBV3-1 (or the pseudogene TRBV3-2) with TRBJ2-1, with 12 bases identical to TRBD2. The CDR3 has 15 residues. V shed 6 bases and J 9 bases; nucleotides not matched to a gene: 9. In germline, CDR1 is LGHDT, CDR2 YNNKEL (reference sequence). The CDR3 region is CASRSTSGGGVEQFF. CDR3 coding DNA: TGTGCCAGCAGATCGACTAGCGGGGGAGGGGTTGAGCAGTTCTTC.

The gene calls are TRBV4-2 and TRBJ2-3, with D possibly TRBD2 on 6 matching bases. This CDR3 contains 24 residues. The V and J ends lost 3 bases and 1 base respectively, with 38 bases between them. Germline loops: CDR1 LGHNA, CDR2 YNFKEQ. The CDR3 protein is CASSQIVGRAGRRSSSSGTDTQYF. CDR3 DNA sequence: TGTGCCAGCAGCCAGATTGTTGGCAGGGCGGGACGGCGGTCGAGCTCCTCCGGCACAGATACGCAGTATTTT.

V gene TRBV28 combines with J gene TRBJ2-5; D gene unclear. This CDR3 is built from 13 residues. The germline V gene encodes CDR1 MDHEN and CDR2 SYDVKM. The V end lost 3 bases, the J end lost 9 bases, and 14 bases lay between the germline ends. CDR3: CASSLRPMMAQYF. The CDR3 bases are TGTGCCAGCAGTTTGCGCCCGATGATGGCCCAGTACTTC.

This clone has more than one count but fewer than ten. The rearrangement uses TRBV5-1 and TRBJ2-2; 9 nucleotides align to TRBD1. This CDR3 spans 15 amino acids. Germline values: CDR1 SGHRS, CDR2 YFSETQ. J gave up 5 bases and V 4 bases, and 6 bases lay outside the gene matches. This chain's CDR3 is CASSKGQGRTGELFF. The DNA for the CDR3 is TGCGCCAGCAGCAAGGGACAGGGTAGAACCGGGGAGCTGTTTTTT.

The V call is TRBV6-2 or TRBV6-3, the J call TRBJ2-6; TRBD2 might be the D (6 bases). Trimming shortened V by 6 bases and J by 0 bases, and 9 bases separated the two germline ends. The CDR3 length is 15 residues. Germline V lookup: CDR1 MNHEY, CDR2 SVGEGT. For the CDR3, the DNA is TGTGCCAGCAGCAACGGGGGCTCTGGGGCCAACGTCCTGACTTTC. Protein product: CASSNGGSGANVLTF.

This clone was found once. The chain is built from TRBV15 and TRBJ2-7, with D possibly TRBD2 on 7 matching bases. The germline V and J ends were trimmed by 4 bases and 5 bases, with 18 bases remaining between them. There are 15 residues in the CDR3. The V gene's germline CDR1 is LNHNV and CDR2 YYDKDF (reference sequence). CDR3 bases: TGTGCCACCAGCAACGGTGGGAGGGACACCGACGAGCAGTACTTC. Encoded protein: CATSNGGRDTDEQYF.

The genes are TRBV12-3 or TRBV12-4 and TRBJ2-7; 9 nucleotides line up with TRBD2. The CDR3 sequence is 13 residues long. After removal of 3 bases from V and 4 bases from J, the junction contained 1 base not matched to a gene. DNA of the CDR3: TGTGCCAGCAGTTTCCTAGCGGGGTACGAGCAGTACTTC. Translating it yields CASSFLAGYEQYF.

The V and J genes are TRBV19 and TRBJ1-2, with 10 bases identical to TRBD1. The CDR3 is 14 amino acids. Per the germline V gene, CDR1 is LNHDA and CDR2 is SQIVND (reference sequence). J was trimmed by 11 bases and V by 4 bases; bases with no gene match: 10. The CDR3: CASSKTGQGVRYTF. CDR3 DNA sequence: TGTGCCAGTAGTAAGACCGGACAGGGGGTGAGGTACACCTTC.

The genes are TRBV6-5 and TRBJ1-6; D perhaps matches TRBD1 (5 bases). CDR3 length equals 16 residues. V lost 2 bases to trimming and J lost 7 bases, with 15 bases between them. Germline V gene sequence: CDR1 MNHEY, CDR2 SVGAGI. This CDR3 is CASSYVRDRFNSPLHF. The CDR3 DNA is TGTGCCAGCAGTTACGTTCGTGACAGATTCAATTCACCCCTCCACTTT.

For the CDR3, the DNA is TGTGCCAGCAGCCCGACCGGGGGGGGGACCGGGGAGCTGTTTTTT. Translating gives CASSPTGGGTGELFF. The genes are TRBV7-6 and TRBJ2-2, with 8 bases matching TRBD2. The trim removed 5 bases at V and 5 bases at J, leaving 7 bases unmatched. Looked up from germline, CDR1 is SGHVS and CDR2 is FNYEAQ. CDR3 length equals 15 residues.